A single sample gave rise to the 16 T cell receptor beta chains below, sequenced in a study of control samples from healthy donors and cancer patients. Profiling relied on immunoSEQ multiplex PCR, and the TCRdb table lists in-frame clones only, not all of them. The table records approximately 100,000 clones, more than 70% of them present only once. Material for sequencing was blood. The receptors were sampled from a woman aged 40 to 49 in good health.

This sequence joins TRBV6-5 and TRBJ2-3; D uncertain. V was shortened by 2 bases and J by 4 bases, with 7 bases between the two germline ends. Germline values: CDR1 MNHEY, CDR2 SVGAGI. The CDR3 extends over 13 amino acids. CDR3 sequence: CASSYVAADTQYF. In nucleotides, the CDR3 is TGTGCCAGCAGTTACGTTGCCGCAGATACGCAGTATTTT.

The V call is TRBV30, the J call TRBJ1-1; D perhaps matches TRBD1 (5 bases). This CDR3 is built from 12 residues. Germline lookup yields CDR1 GTSNPN and CDR2 SVGIG (reference sequence). V lost 0 bases to trimming and J lost 8 bases, with 10 bases between them. CDR3 nucleotides: TGTGCCTGGAGTGTATTGGGACTCGAAGCTTTCTTT. Residues: CAWSVLGLEAFF.

V and J are TRBV13 and TRBJ2-2, with 8 bases identical to TRBD1. The CDR3 length is 19 residues. V lost 2 bases, J lost 2 bases, and 13 bases stayed unmatched. Per the germline V gene, CDR1 is PRHDT and CDR2 is FYEKMQ (reference sequence). CDR3 in DNA: TGTGCCAGCAGCTTACAGGCGGGCAGGGGGCGTCGAAACACCGGGGAGCTGTTTTTT. This sequence encodes CASSLQAGRGRRNTGELFF.

V and J are TRBV7-9 and TRBJ2-3; TRBD2 matches at 11 bases. Per germline, CDR1 SEHNR and CDR2 FQNEAQ (reference sequence). Trimming removed 4 bases from V and 10 bases from J; junction bases left unmatched: 19. The CDR3 is 18 amino acids. In nucleotides, the CDR3 is TGTGCCAGCAGCTCGACCTCACTAGCGGGGGCCGCGGACGGATCGCAGTATTTT. Amino acids: CASSSTSLAGAADGSQYF.

The CDR3 sequence: CASSQDWGATNEKLFF. The CDR3 DNA reads as TGCGCCAGCAGCCAAGATTGGGGGGCTACTAATGAAAAACTGTTTTTT. This chain joins TRBV4-3 and TRBJ1-4; D is possibly TRBD1 (6 bases). The CDR3 sequence is 16 residues long. V lost 0 bases and J 2 bases, leaving 10 bases between the germline ends. The germline V gene encodes CDR1 LGHNA and CDR2 YSLEER.

This clone was counted once. V usage is TRBV10-1 and J usage is TRBJ2-7; tentatively, D is TRBD1 (5 bases). V lost 3 bases, J lost 6 bases, and 12 bases lay in between. Germline lookup yields CDR1 WNHNN and CDR2 SYGVQD (reference sequence). The CDR3 loop spans 13 amino acids. The CDR3 DNA follows: TGCGCCAGCAGTGAACAGACAGATACCGAGCAGTACTTC. Translation: CASSEQTDTEQYF.

This clone has just one count. This chain connects TRBV5-1 to TRBJ1-1; D not certain. This CDR3 is 14 amino acids long. V lost 2 bases, J lost 0 bases, and 8 bases lay in between. CDR1 is SGHRS, CDR2 YFSETQ, per germline. CDR3 sequence reads: CASSFNTVNTEAFF. Written as DNA, the CDR3 is TGCGCCAGCAGCTTCAACACAGTGAACACTGAAGCTTTCTTT. Drawing the rest from reference TRBV5-1 and TRBJ1-1, the complete variable domain is KAGVTQTPRYLIKTRGQQVTLSCSPISGHRSVSWYQQTPGQGLQFLFEYFSETQRNKGNFPGRFSGRQFSNSRSEMNVSTLELGDSALYLCASSFNTVNTEAFFGQGTRLTVV.

The chain carries TRBV5-1 and TRBJ2-2; D unresolved. V lost 2 bases and J lost 2, with 1 base in between. From germline, CDR1 is SGHRS and CDR2 YFSETQ. The CDR3 extends over 12 amino acids. This chain's CDR3 is CASSFNTGELFF. The DNA of the CDR3 is TGCGCCAGCAGCTTCAACACCGGGGAGCTGTTTTTT.

V is TRBV27 and J is TRBJ1-1, with 8 bases identical to TRBD1. The CDR3 has 14 amino acids. The germline V gene encodes CDR1 MNHEY and CDR2 SMNVEV (reference sequence). V lost 5 bases and J lost 6; bases outside the gene matches: 8. CDR3 loop: CASSQTGGGSEAFF. The CDR3 DNA reads as TGTGCCAGCAGTCAAACAGGGGGGGGATCTGAAGCTTTCTTT.

The rearrangement joins TRBV10-3 to TRBJ1-6, with no clear D. Trimming pared 3 bases from V and 9 bases from J, leaving 18 bases between. The CDR3 covers 16 residues. Per germline, CDR1 ENHRY and CDR2 SYGVKD. Written as DNA, the CDR3 is TGTGCCATCAGTGATACCTCCGGGCTATGGGGTTCACCCCTCCACTTT. Residues: CAISDTSGLWGSPLHF.

The chain is built from TRBV18 and TRBJ1-5; TRBD1 matches 7 bases. The V gene's germline CDR1 is KGHSH and CDR2 LQKENI. The CDR3 length is 15 residues. After removal of 3 bases from V and 2 bases from J, the junction contained 4 bases not matched to a gene. CDR3 in amino acids: CASSPPDRGNQPQHF. CDR3 in DNA: TGTGCCAGCTCACCGCCCGACAGGGGCAATCAGCCCCAGCATTTT.

The chain has TRBV27 and TRBJ1-3; 7 positions agree with TRBD1. The CDR3 sequence is 15 residues long. Trimming cost V 3 bases and J 5 bases; bases outside gene matches: 7. Per germline, CDR1 MNHEY and CDR2 SMNVEV (reference sequence). The CDR3 reads CASSFSPQGRNTIYF. The CDR3 DNA reads TGTGCCAGCAGTTTTTCCCCACAGGGGAGAAACACCATATATTTT.

This sequence joins TRBV12-3 or TRBV12-4 and TRBJ2-7, with D perhaps TRBD1 or TRBD2 (5 bases each). V dropped 5 bases and J dropped 0 bases, with 8 bases sitting between them. This CDR3 contains 13 residues. The CDR3 bases are TGTGCCAGCAGTGGGGGAAGCTCCTACGAGCAGTACTTC. It yields the protein CASSGGSSYEQYF.

This chain connects TRBV20-1 to TRBJ2-3; D gene unclear. The CDR3 has 11 residues. CDR1 and CDR2 from the germline V gene are DFQATT and SNEGSKA (reference sequence). The germline V and J ends were trimmed by 2 bases and 14 bases, with 14 bases remaining between them. The CDR3 spells CSARSPYGRYF. DNA of the CDR3: TGCAGTGCTAGAAGCCCCTACGGGCGGTATTTT.

The chain combines TRBV5-1 with TRBJ2-5, with 9 positions matching TRBD1. This CDR3 has 18 residues. After removal of 0 bases from V and 1 base from J, the junction contained 10 bases not matched to a gene. CDR1 and CDR2 from the germline V gene are SGHRS and YFSETQ. The CDR3 bases are TGCGCCAGCAGCTTGGGACAGGGGGTTCACAGGAGCCAAGAGACCCAGTACTTC. The encoded protein is CASSLGQGVHRSQETQYF. The complete variable domain, with remaining parts taken from reference TRBV5-1 and TRBJ2-5, reads KAGVTQTPRYLIKTRGQQVTLSCSPISGHRSVSWYQQTPGQGLQFLFEYFSETQRNKGNFPGRFSGRQFSNSRSEMNVSTLELGDSALYLCASSLGQGVHRSQETQYFGPGTRLLVL.

The chain uses TRBV2 and TRBJ2-3; D not resolved. Looked up from germline, CDR1 is SNHLY and CDR2 is FYNNEI. This CDR3 contains 13 residues. Deletions cut 6 bases from V and 3 bases from J, with 10 bases between. The CDR3 nucleotides are TGTGCCAGCAGGCCTGGTTGGACAGATACGCAGTATTTT. Translation gives CASRPGWTDTQYF.